This TCR beta chain emerged from a study of shared clonotypes between healthy human individuals. Overall study findings and caveats: A reduction in generation probabilities was seen for non-shared clonotypes relative to those shared by all four donors. Limited genetic and exposure-history diversity came from having few donors.

Samples underwent the assay at deep level. Assay used: immunoSEQ multiplex PCR; TCRdb lists only in-frame clones, some missing. The sample lists 600,000 to 750,000 clones, approximately 79% occurring once. About this clone: Its antigen is still unknown. At one boundary the junction diverges from the germline segment, which might be a read error.

Germline V CDR1 and CDR2: LNHDA, SQIVND (reference sequence). CDR3 length equals 16 residues. Input material: memory CD4+ T cells sorted from blood. Subset described: CD45RA-negative fraction. The clonotype was recovered from a woman under 40 in good health. This sequence joins TRBV19 and TRBJ2-2; 7 nucleotides match TRBD1. CDR3 protein: CATSSQGQFFAGELFF. CDR3 sequence (DNA): TGTGCCACTAGTAGTCAGGGACAGTTTTTTGCCGGGGAGCTGTTTTTT.